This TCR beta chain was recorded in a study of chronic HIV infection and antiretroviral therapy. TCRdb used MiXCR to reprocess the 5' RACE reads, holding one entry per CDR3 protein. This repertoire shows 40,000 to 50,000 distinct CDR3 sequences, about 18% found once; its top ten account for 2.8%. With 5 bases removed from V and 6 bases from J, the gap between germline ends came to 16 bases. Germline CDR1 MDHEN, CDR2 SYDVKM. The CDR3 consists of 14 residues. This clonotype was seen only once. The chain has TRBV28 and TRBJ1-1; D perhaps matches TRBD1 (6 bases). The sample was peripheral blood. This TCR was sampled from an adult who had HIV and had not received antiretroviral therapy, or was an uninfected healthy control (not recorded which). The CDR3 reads CASSQLAGVSEAFF. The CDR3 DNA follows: TGTGCCAGCAGTCAATTGGCAGGGGTTTCTGAAGCTTTCTTT.